Below are 7 T cell receptor beta chains sequenced from a single sample in a study of identical twins. One entry per CDR3 protein, called by TCRdb with MiXCR from the 5' RACE reads. The data hold 500,000 to 650,000 distinct CDR3 sequences, with 7% to 7.5% observed a single time. The same sample was also studied in work on yellow fever vaccine responses in identical twins.

Material for sequencing was PBMCs. The receptors were sampled from a woman under 30 in good health.

This clonotype was seen ten or more times. V and J are TRBV7-9 and TRBJ1-2; tentative D call: TRBD1 (5 bases). The germline V gene has CDR1 SEHNR and CDR2 FQNEAQ (reference sequence). The ends were cut back, 5 bases at V and 7 bases at J, with 17 bases in the middle. This CDR3 region has 14 residues. CDR3 nucleotide sequence: TGTGCCAGCAGCGTCCCTGGAGTAGGGGTTGGCTACACCTTC. Its translation: CASSVPGVGVGYTF.

The chain is built from TRBV27 and TRBJ2-1; D is tentatively TRBD1 or TRBD2 (5 bases each). The germline gives CDR1 MNHEY, CDR2 SMNVEV (reference sequence). The CDR3 has 17 amino acids. Trimming stripped 1 base from V and 4 bases from J, with 17 bases between. The CDR3 coding sequence is TGTGCCAGCAGTTTATTCGGGGCTGCGGTACAATACAATGAGCAGTTCTTC. This gives the protein CASSLFGAAVQYNEQFF.

The V gene is TRBV3-1, the J gene TRBJ2-3, with D possibly TRBD2 on 5 matching bases. The germline V and J ends were trimmed by 1 base and 1 base, with 12 bases remaining between them. Germline CDR1 LGHDT, CDR2 YNNKEL (reference sequence). The CDR3 spans 16 residues. The CDR3 region is CASSQAAHGGTDTQYF. CDR3 nucleotides: TGTGCCAGCAGCCAAGCCGCCCACGGGGGCACAGATACGCAGTATTTT.

This clonotype was recorded a few times. This sequence joins TRBV15 and TRBJ1-4; maybe TRBD1 (6 bases). CDR1 LNHNV and CDR2 YYDKDF come from the germline V gene (reference sequence). This CDR3 comprises 15 residues. Trimming removed 2 bases at V and 4 bases at J, with 11 bases between. CDR3 residues: CATSRRTASNEKLFF. The CDR3 DNA follows: TGTGCCACCAGCAGAAGGACAGCTAGTAATGAAAAACTGTTTTTT.

This clonotype was recorded a few times. The chain joins TRBV7-2 to TRBJ2-6; TRBD1 aligns across 11 bases. The CDR3 has 17 amino acids. V was clipped by 3 bases and J by 3 bases; unmatched bases: 4. From germline, CDR1 is SGHTA and CDR2 FQGNSA. Here the CDR3 reads CASSLWTGGLGANVLTF. CDR3 nucleotides: TGTGCCAGCAGCTTGTGGACAGGGGGCCTTGGGGCCAACGTCCTGACTTTC.

This clonotype has only a few counts. At one end, the junction sequence differs from germline, possibly due to a read error. CDR3 DNA sequence: TGTGCCAGCAGCCTGACCCACTTC. It yields the protein CASSLTHF. The chain couples TRBV7-9 to TRBJ1-2; D remains unclear. CDR1 and CDR2 from the germline V gene are SEHNR and FQNEAQ (reference sequence). The CDR3 is made up of 8 amino acids.

This clonotype appeared a few times. J is TRBJ2-7 and V is TRBV6-4; maybe TRBD2 (5 bases). The CDR3 has 15 residues. V lost 2 bases, J lost 5 bases, and 16 bases lay in between. CDR1 and CDR2 from the germline V gene are MRHNA and SNTAGT. CDR3: CASSDQLDRLDEQYV. The CDR3 DNA reads TGTGCCAGCAGTGACCAACTAGACCGCCTTGACGAGCAGTACGTC.